Sequencing of this TCR beta chain was carried out in a study of cytomegalovirus exposure and HLA in healthy donors. Across the study: A later analysis reported the same platform for the 95 to 150 validation repertoires and the roughly 630 first-cohort repertoires.

Produced via immunoSEQ multiplex PCR; TCRdb's table is partial and in-frame only. The repertoire holds some 140,000 clones, around 84% seen once, with 2% to 2.5% in the top ten. In germline, CDR1 is MGHRA, CDR2 YSYEKL. The CDR3 spans 13 residues. Trimming removed 10 bases at V and 1 base at J, with 14 bases between. Sequenced material: PBMCs. The clonotype was recovered from a human donor in good health. The chain carries TRBV4-1 and TRBJ2-7; D is possibly TRBD2 (7 bases). The CDR3 DNA reads TGCGCCACCTCACAGGGAGGGTCCTACGAGCAGTACTTC. Protein product: CATSQGGSYEQYF.